This TCR beta chain was found in a study of T-cell reconstitution after alpha-beta-depleted transplantation in children. As it was prepared, the TCRbeta library received unique molecular identifiers. One entry per CDR3 protein, called by TCRdb with MiXCR from the PCR reads. The sample has approximately 400,000 distinct CDR3 sequences; around 9.9% are singletons. The TCR sequence derives from a human donor who donated a stem cell graft to a child with acute myeloid leukemia. Specimen: PBMCs from the stem cell graft donor, collected from the stem cell graft.

CDR3 nucleotides: TGCGCCAGCAGCGTCGACATAGGACGGCAGACCCAGTACTTC. It yields the protein CASSVDIGRQTQYF. The chain links TRBV5-1 to TRBJ2-5, with D unclear. Trimming stripped 4 bases from V and 6 bases from J, with 16 bases between. CDR3 size: 14 residues. CDR1 is SGHRS and CDR2 is YFSETQ in the germline V gene.